This T cell receptor (beta chain) came from a study of T cells after yellow fever vaccination. Overall study context: In the case of low-cell-number fractions, SMART-Seq v4 Ultra Low Input was used for preparation. Study conclusions and caveats: Weaker, the secondary response peaked sooner, at day 5 versus 15.

CDR1 MNHEY and CDR2 SVGAGI come from the germline V gene. The CDR3 covers 13 residues. V lost 0 bases, J lost 6 bases, and 6 bases lay in between. The TCR cDNA carried a universal primer site and UMIs from 5'RACE template switching. TCRdb fed the 5' RACE reads into MiXCR, producing one record per CDR3 protein. The data show approximately 130,000 distinct CDR3 sequences, approximately 16% seen once. As concerns this clonotype: Its target is not known.

The clonotype was recovered from a man aged 18-30 years who received the YFV17D yellow fever vaccine. Sequenced here: CD8+ T cells sorted from PBMCs, sampled 5 days after the yellow fever booster vaccination. The rearrangement links TRBV6-5 to TRBJ1-5, with D unresolved. The CDR3 DNA is TGTGCCAGCAGTTACTCGCGGGGTCAGCCCCAGCATTTT. Protein sequence: CASSYSRGQPQHF.